One TCR beta chain is described in this entry. The V and J ends lost 6 bases and 7 bases respectively, with 9 bases between them. This CDR3 region has 11 residues. Germline-derived CDR1 and CDR2 are MNHNS and SASEGT. TCRdb's copy holds only in-frame clones and misses some; the assay was immunoSEQ multiplex PCR. The repertoire includes hundreds of thousands of clones, 85% to 95% of them detected once, and 0.02% sits in the top ten. This sample is drawn from a study of shared T cell receptors in the human thymus. This rearrangement joins TRBV6-1 to TRBJ1-1; D perhaps matches TRBD1 (6 bases). The specimen was thymocytes. This clonotype was obtained from a human donor. CDR3 nucleotides: TGTGCCAGCAGCCGGACAGATGAAGCTTTCTTT. It encodes CASSRTDEAFF.